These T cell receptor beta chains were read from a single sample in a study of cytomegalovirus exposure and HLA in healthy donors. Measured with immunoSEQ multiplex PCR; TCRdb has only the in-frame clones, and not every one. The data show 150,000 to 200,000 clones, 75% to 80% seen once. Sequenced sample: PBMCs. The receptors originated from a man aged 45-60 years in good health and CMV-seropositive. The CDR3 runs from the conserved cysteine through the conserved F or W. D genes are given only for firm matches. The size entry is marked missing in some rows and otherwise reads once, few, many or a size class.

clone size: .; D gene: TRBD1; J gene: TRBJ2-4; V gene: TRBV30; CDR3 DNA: TGTGCCTGGAGTGCAGGGGGTCGGCACATTCAGTACTTC; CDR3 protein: CAWSAGGRHIQYF
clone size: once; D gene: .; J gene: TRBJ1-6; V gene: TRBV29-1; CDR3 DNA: TGCAGCGTTCGGACAGCCAATTCACCCCTCCACTTT; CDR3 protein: CSVRTANSPLHF
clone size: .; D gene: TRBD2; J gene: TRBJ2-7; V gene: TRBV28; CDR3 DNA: TGTGCCAGCAGTCCCAAAGGACTAGCGGGTAGCTACGAGCAGTACTTC; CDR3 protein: CASSPKGLAGSYEQYF
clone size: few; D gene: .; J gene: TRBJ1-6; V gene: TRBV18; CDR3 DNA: TGTGCCAGCTCACGCGACAAGATTAATTCACCCCTCCACTTT; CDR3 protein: CASSRDKINSPLHF
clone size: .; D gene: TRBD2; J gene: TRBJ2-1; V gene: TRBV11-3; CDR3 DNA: TGTGCCAGCAGCAAGGGACTAGCGGGAGGCTATGAGCAGTTCTTC; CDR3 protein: CASSKGLAGGYEQFF
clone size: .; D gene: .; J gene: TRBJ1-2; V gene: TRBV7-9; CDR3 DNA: TGTGCCAGCAGCGGAATGGGGCGACCGGGCTATGGCTACACCTTC; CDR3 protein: CASSGMGRPGYGYTF
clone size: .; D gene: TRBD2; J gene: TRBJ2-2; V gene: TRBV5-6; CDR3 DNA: TGTGACAGCAGCCTCACTAGCGGGGGGTACACCGGGGAGCTGTTTTTT; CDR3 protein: CDSSLTSGGYTGELFF
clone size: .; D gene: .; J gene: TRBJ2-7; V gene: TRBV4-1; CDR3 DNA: TGCGCCAGCAGCCTGGCTCCTAGCCCCTCCTACGAGCAGTACTTC; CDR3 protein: CASSLAPSPSYEQYF
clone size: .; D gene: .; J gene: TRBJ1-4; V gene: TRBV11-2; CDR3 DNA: TGTGCCAGCAGCCTTTCCCTAAACACTAATGAAAAACTGTTTTTT; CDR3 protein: CASSLSLNTNEKLFF
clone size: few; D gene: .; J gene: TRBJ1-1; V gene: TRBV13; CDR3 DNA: TGTGCCAGCAGCCAACAGGGGAACACTGAAGCTTTCTTT; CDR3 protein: CASSQQGNTEAFF
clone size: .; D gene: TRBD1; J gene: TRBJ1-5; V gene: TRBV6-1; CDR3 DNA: TGTGCCAGCAGGGAGCTACAGGGGACCAATCAGCCCCAGCATTTT; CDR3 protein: CASRELQGTNQPQHF
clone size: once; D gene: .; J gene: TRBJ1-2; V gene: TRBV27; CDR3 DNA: TGTGCCAGCAGTTTGGTAGGGGACTATGGCTACACCTTC; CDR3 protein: CASSLVGDYGYTF
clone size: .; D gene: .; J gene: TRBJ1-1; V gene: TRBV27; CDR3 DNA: TGTGCCAGCACCTCAGGGTGGGGAAACACTGAAGCTTTCTTT; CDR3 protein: CASTSGWGNTEAFF
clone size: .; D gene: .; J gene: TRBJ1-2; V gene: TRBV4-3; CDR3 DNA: TGCGCCAGCAGCCAAGTCGAAGGGGCCCCCTATGGCTACACCTTC; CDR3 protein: CASSQVEGAPYGYTF
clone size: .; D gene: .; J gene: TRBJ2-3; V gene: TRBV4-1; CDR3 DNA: TGCGCCAGCAGCCTCTTCGTACGGGGCACAGATACGCAGTATTTT; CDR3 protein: CASSLFVRGTDTQYF
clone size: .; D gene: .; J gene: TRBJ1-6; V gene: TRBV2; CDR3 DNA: TGTGCCAGCACCCAGGGCGATTATAATTCACCCCTCCACTTT; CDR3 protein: CASTQGDYNSPLHF
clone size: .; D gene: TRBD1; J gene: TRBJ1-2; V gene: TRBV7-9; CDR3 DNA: TGTGCCAGCGCAGGGACAGGGACCGTCAAATATGGCTACACCTTC; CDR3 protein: CASAGTGTVKYGYTF
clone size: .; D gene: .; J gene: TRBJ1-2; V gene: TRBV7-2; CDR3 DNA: TGTGCCAGCAGCTTCTCAGGGAACGACTATGGCTACACCTTC; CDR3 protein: CASSFSGNDYGYTF
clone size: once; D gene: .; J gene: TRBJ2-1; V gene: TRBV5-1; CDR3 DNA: TGCGCCAGCAGCTTGGTTTCTCGGAGAAGCTCCTACAATGAGCAGTTCTTC; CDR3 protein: CASSLVSRRSSYNEQFF
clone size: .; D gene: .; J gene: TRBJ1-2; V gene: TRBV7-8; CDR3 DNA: TGTGCCAGCAGCGCAACAAGGGAGAACTATGGCTACACCTTC; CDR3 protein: CASSATRENYGYTF
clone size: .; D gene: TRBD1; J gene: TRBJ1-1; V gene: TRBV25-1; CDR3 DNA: TGTGCCAGCAGGCCCTCGGGGGGACAGGGGGCCGAAGCTTTCTTT; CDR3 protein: CASRPSGGQGAEAFF
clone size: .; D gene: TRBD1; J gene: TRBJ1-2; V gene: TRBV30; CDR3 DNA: TGTGCCTGGAAACGAGAACAGGGGGTCACGGGCTACACCTTC; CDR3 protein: CAWKREQGVTGYTF
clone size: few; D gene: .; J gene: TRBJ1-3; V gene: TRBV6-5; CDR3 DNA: TGTGCCAGCAGTTACTCGAATAGGGGAACCGGAAACACCATATATTTT; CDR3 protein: CASSYSNRGTGNTIYF
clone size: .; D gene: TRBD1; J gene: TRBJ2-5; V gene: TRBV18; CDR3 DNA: TGTGCCAGCTCAATAACCGGGACAGGAAGCCGGGAGACCCAGTACTTC; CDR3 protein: CASSITGTGSRETQYF
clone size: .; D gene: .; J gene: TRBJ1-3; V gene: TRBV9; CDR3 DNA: TGTGCCAGCAGCGTCGGACGGGATGGAAACACCATATATTTT; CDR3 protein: CASSVGRDGNTIYF
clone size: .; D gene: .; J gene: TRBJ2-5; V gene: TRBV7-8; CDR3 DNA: TGTGCCAGCAGTCGAGTGCAAGAGACCCAGTACTTC; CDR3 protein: CASSRVQETQYF
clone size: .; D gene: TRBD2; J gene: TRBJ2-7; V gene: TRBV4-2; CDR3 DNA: TGTGCCAGCAGCCTCGGACTAGCCGGGGAGCAGTACTTC; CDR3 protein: CASSLGLAGEQYF
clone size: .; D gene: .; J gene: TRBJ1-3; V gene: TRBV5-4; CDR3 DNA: TGTGCCAGCAGCCGATCAGGGGTGGGAAACACCATATATTTT; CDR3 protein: CASSRSGVGNTIYF
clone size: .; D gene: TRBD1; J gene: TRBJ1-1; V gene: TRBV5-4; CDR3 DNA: TGTGCCAGCAGCTTAGGGGGCCATACAGGGAAGAACACTGAAGCTTTCTTT; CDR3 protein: CASSLGGHTGKNTEAFF
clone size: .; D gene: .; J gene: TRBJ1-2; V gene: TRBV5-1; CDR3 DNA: TGCGCCAGCACCCGGGAGGGGGGCACTGGCTACACCTTC; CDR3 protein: CASTREGGTGYTF